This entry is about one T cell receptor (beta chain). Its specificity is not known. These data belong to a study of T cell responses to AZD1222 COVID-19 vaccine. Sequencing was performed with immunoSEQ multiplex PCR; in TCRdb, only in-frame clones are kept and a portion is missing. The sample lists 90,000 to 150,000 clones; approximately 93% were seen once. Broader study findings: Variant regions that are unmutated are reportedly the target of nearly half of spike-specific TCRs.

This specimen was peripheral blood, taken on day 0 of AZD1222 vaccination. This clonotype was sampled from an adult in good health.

CDR3 sequence: CASSPLDSTGELFF. CDR3 sequence (DNA): TGTGCCAGCAGCCCGTTGGACTCCACCGGGGAGCTGTTTTTT. The genes are TRBV7-8 and TRBJ2-2; TRBD2 is a possible D gene (5 bases). Looked up from germline, CDR1 is SGHVS and CDR2 is FQNEAQ. Trimming left V 5 bases short and J 4 bases short, with 11 bases between. The CDR3 runs to 14 residues.